This entry lists 20 T cell receptor beta chains sequenced from one sample in a study of blood T cell repertoires in COVID-19. Profiled with immunoSEQ multiplex PCR; TCRdb holds only in-frame clones, not every one. The table has approximately 230,000 clones, about 85% seen once. Sequenced input: peripheral blood. The receptors were sampled from a man aged 18 to 29 with active or convalescent COVID-19.

The chain carries TRBV5-1 and TRBJ1-1; a possible D gene is TRBD1 (6 bases). This CDR3 is 16 amino acids long. CDR1 and CDR2 (germline): SGHRS, YFSETQ. V lost 4 bases to trimming and J lost 4 bases, with 20 bases between them. This CDR3 is CASSPGGAQGRTEAFF. The CDR3 coding sequence is TGCGCCAGCAGCCCGGGGGGGGCCCAGGGTCGCACTGAAGCTTTCTTT.

V is TRBV7-9 and J is TRBJ2-5; TRBD1 matches 10 bases. The germline V gene encodes CDR1 SEHNR and CDR2 FQNEAQ (reference sequence). V dropped 4 bases and J dropped 4; count of bases not matched to a gene: 6. The CDR3 runs to 15 residues. The DNA of the CDR3 is TGTGCCAGCAGCTCCCCGGACAGGGGGGCAGAGACCCAGTACTTC. It encodes CASSSPDRGAETQYF. The variable domain in full, completed from reference TRBV7-9 and TRBJ2-5, reads DTGVSQNPRHKITKRGQNVTFRCDPISEHNRLYWYRQTLGQGPEFLTYFQNEAQLEKSRLLSDRFSAERPKGSFSTLEIQRTEQGDSAMYLCASSSPDRGAETQYFGPGTRLLVL.

About this clone: The DNA is left out, because the CDR3 cannot be placed on it with certainty; the CDR3 is given as TCRdb lists it. This sequence joins TRBV21-1 and TRBJ1-3; no DNA check was done on the table's D call, TRBD1. TRBV21-1 is tagged as a pseudogene. The CDR3 comprises 17 residues, both ends counted. CDR3 residues: CASSKVGQGSPGNTIYF.

This rearrangement joins TRBV27 to TRBJ1-4; 7 bases map to TRBD1. Germline CDR1 and CDR2: MNHEY and SMNVEV (reference sequence). The CDR3 runs to 13 residues. V shed 0 bases and J 11 bases; nucleotides not matched to a gene: 3. This CDR3 reads CASSLSDRDKLFF. CDR3 bases: TGTGCCAGCAGTTTATCCGACAGGGACAAACTGTTTTTT. Complete variable domain (other parts from reference TRBV27 and TRBJ1-4): EAQVTQNPRYLITVTGKKLTVTCSQNMNHEYMSWYRQDPGLGLRQIYYSMNVEVTDKGDVPEGYKVSRKEKRNFPLILESPSPNQTSLYFCASSLSDRDKLFFGSGTQLSVL.

The chain uses TRBV7-9 and TRBJ1-5; TRBD1 aligns across 9 bases. Germline V gives CDR1 SEHNR, CDR2 FQNEAQ (reference sequence). This CDR3 comprises 17 residues. The junction had 5 bases not matched to a gene; V was cut back by 1 base and J by 1 base. The CDR3 protein is CASSLGSGTGSNQPQHF. The DNA for the CDR3 is TGTGCCAGCAGCTTAGGGTCGGGGACAGGGAGCAATCAGCCCCAGCATTTT.

This clone was seen only once. The chain recombines TRBV11-2 with TRBJ1-1; D is uncertain. This CDR3 contains 14 residues. Germline loops: CDR1 SGHAT, CDR2 FQNNGV. Trimming removed 1 base at V and 5 bases at J, with 11 bases between. The CDR3 sequence: CASSLGWERTEAFF. The DNA for the CDR3 is TGTGCCAGCAGCTTAGGTTGGGAGCGAACTGAAGCTTTCTTT.

This clone was seen only once. The chain links TRBV12-3 or TRBV12-4 to TRBJ2-1; D gene uncertain. V lost 3 bases and J 10 bases, leaving 7 bases between the germline ends. The CDR3 runs to 11 residues. In nucleotides, the CDR3 is TGTGCCAGCAGTTTTTCCGAGGAGCAGTTCTTC. Translating it yields CASSFSEEQFF.

This clone has a single count. The chain carries TRBV27 and TRBJ2-5; D not certain. Deletions cut 3 bases from V and 5 bases from J, with 16 bases between. Germline V gene data show CDR1 as MNHEY and CDR2 as SMNVEV (reference sequence). The CDR3 consists of 15 residues. CDR3 sequence (DNA): TGTGCCAGCAGTTTTATGTCGACTCGCACCGAGACCCAGTACTTC. Amino acid sequence: CASSFMSTRTETQYF.

The J gene is TRBJ1-1, the V gene TRBV7-2; TRBD1 matches 7 bases. V lost 7 bases to trimming and J lost 0 bases; unmatched junction nucleotides: 5. Germline V gene lookup returns CDR1 SGHTA and CDR2 FQGNSA. The CDR3 is 14 amino acids. This CDR3 is CASTDRSMNTEAFF. In DNA form, the CDR3 reads TGTGCCAGCACGGACAGGTCTATGAACACTGAAGCTTTCTTT. Full variable domain (missing parts from reference TRBV7-2 and TRBJ1-1): GAGVSQSPSNKVTEKGKDVELRCDPISGHTALYWYRQSLGQGLEFLIYFQGNSAPDKSGLPSDRFSAERTGGSVSTLTIQRTQQEDSAVYLCASTDRSMNTEAFFGQGTRLTVV.

V gene TRBV27 combines with J gene TRBJ2-1; 10 nucleotides match TRBD2. The CDR3 totals 16 residues. Trimming removed 1 base from V and 8 bases from J; junction bases left unmatched: 8. Germline CDR1 is MNHEY and CDR2 is SMNVEV (reference sequence). CDR3 sequence reads: CASSLFGLAALHEQFF. Here the CDR3 DNA reads TGTGCCAGCAGTTTATTCGGACTAGCGGCCCTGCATGAGCAGTTCTTC.

The gene calls are TRBV2 and TRBJ1-1; no reliable D call. The germline CDR1 and CDR2 sequences are SNHLY and FYNNEI. The length of the CDR3 is 12 residues. The V end lost 7 bases, the J end lost 1 base, and 7 bases lay between the germline ends. The CDR3: CASTLRNTEAFF. CDR3 nucleotide sequence: TGTGCCAGCACCCTAAGGAACACTGAAGCTTTCTTT.

The chain has TRBV19 and TRBJ1-2; 8 nucleotides match TRBD1. Germline CDR1 and CDR2: LNHDA and SQIVND (reference sequence). V lost 5 bases and J lost 0; bases outside the gene matches: 14. The CDR3 sequence is 18 residues long. CDR3 sequence: CASSVGGTGGSANYGYTF. Here the CDR3 DNA reads TGTGCCAGTAGTGTCGGAGGGACAGGAGGATCTGCTAACTATGGCTACACCTTC.

This rearrangement joins TRBV4-2 to TRBJ2-7; TRBD1 agrees at 9 bases. V trimming: 5 bases; J trimming: 3 bases; junction bases outside the gene matches: 5. The CDR3 is 14 residues long. Germline assignment: CDR1 LGHNA and CDR2 YNFKEQ. In DNA form, the CDR3 reads TGTGCCAGCAGCACTCCGGGACAGGGCTACGAGCAGTACTTC. Residues: CASSTPGQGYEQYF.

V usage is TRBV27 and J usage is TRBJ1-1; 11 nucleotides agree with TRBD1. CDR1 MNHEY and CDR2 SMNVEV come from the germline V gene (reference sequence). The CDR3 is 18 amino acids. Trimming removed 6 bases from V and 3 bases from J; junction bases left unmatched: 15. CDR3 nucleotides: TGTGCCAGCAGCGAATCTCCCGGGACAGGGGGATGGGACACTGAAGCTTTCTTT. Its translation: CASSESPGTGGWDTEAFF.

The chain uses TRBV30 and TRBJ2-1; a weak D match, TRBD1 (7 bases). The CDR3 runs 13 residues. In germline, CDR1 is GTSNPN, CDR2 SVGIG (reference sequence). The ends were cut back, 7 bases at V and 5 bases at J, with 15 bases in the middle. As DNA, the CDR3 is TGTGCCTCCGACAGGGAGGCCCACAATGAGCAGTTCTTC. It translates to CASDREAHNEQFF.

This clone was seen only once. The rearrangement links TRBV9 to TRBJ1-6; D gene uncertain. Germline CDR1 and CDR2: SGDLS and YYNGEE. CDR3 size: 15 residues. V lost 2 bases and J lost 0, with 6 bases in between. The CDR3 reads CASSVESSYNSPLHF. The DNA of the CDR3 is TGTGCCAGCAGCGTGGAGAGCTCCTATAATTCACCCCTCCACTTT.

The V and J genes are TRBV19 and TRBJ1-2, with TRBD1 matching 7 bases. Germline lookup yields CDR1 LNHDA and CDR2 SQIVND (reference sequence). V shed 5 bases, J shed 7 bases, and the junction held 19 bases outside the gene matches. The length of the CDR3 is 17 residues. DNA of the CDR3: TGTGCCAGTAGTGACCGGGACAGTCCCCTTAAGGTTGGTGGCTACACCTTC. This gives the protein CASSDRDSPLKVGGYTF.

The chain employs TRBV30 and TRBJ1-3; D is uncertain. The germline CDR1 and CDR2 sequences are GTSNPN and SVGIG (reference sequence). Trimming removed 0 bases at V and 0 bases at J, with 12 bases between. This CDR3 is built from 16 residues. The CDR3 loop reads CAWSVLNSLSGNTIYF. In DNA form, the CDR3 reads TGTGCCTGGAGTGTATTGAACTCCCTCTCTGGAAACACCATATATTTT.

V is TRBV6-5 and J is TRBJ1-5; D ambiguous. The V gene's germline CDR1 is MNHEY and CDR2 SVGAGI. The CDR3 is 14 amino acids. The V end was cut by 4 bases, the J end by 0 bases, with 7 bases between. The CDR3 sequence is CASSWEISNQPQHF. CDR3 sequence (DNA): TGTGCCAGCAGTTGGGAGATTAGCAATCAGCCCCAGCATTTT.

This sequence joins TRBV2 and TRBJ2-1; D gene unclear. The germline CDR1 and CDR2 sequences are SNHLY and FYNNEI. The CDR3 is 14 residues long. With 3 bases removed from V and 4 bases from J, the gap between germline ends came to 10 bases. The CDR3 reads CASSDEESYNEQFF. The DNA for the CDR3 is TGTGCCAGCAGTGACGAGGAGTCATACAATGAGCAGTTCTTC. Full variable domain (rest looked up from reference TRBV2 and TRBJ2-1): EPEVTQTPSHQVTQMGQEVILRCVPISNHLYFYWYRQILGQKVEFLVSFYNNEISEKSEIFDDQFSVERPDGSNFTLKIRSTKLEDSAMYFCASSDEESYNEQFFGPGTRLTVL.